Shown below are 31 T cell receptor beta chains from a single sample sequenced in a study of cytomegalovirus exposure and HLA in healthy donors. Both 60 Vbeta primers and 13 Jbeta primers went into the PCR. Produced via immunoSEQ multiplex PCR; TCRdb's table is partial and in-frame only. The sample lists about 120,000 clones; approximately 69% were seen once. Specimen: PBMCs. Receptor source: a man aged 40-55 years in good health and CMV-seropositive.

The J gene is TRBJ1-4, the V gene TRBV19, with 7 bases matching TRBD1. CDR3 size: 16 residues. CDR1 and CDR2 (germline): LNHDA, SQIVND (reference sequence). With V trimmed by 3 bases and J by 8 bases, 12 bases remained unmatched. The CDR3 region has the DNA TGTGCCAGTAGTATTGACAGGGCCCAGCGCCCGGAAAAACTGTTTTTT. Translated, it gives CASSIDRAQRPEKLFF.

CDR3: CASSSTVTYEQYF. DNA for the CDR3: TGTGCCAGCAGCTCGACAGTAACTTACGAGCAGTACTTC. The rearrangement links TRBV7-2 to TRBJ2-7; maybe TRBD1 (5 bases). The CDR3 length is 13 residues. Germline V CDR1 and CDR2: SGHTA, FQGNSA. V lost 4 bases and J 4 bases, leaving 11 bases between the germline ends.

This chain connects TRBV6-1 to TRBJ2-1; 8 bases map to TRBD2. Germline values: CDR1 MNHNS, CDR2 SASEGT. The CDR3 sequence is 15 residues long. J lost 7 bases, V lost 0 bases, and 5 bases had no gene match. CDR3 DNA sequence: TGTGCCAGCAGTGAAGCTTCGGGAGGGTCGAATGAGCAGTTCTTC. Protein product: CASSEASGGSNEQFF.

This clone was seen only a few times. The chain employs TRBV4-2 and TRBJ2-5; 12 bases fit TRBD2. The CDR3 consists of 17 residues. Germline V gene data show CDR1 as LGHNA and CDR2 as YNFKEQ. The junction had 4 bases not matched to a gene; V was cut back by 0 bases and J by 2 bases. CDR3 DNA sequence: TGTGCCAGCAGCCAAGATCCTAGCGGGGGGGGACAAGAGACCCAGTACTTC. As protein: CASSQDPSGGGQETQYF.

V gene TRBV29-1 combines with J gene TRBJ2-1; 16 bases map to TRBD2. This CDR3 contains 17 residues. Germline loops: CDR1 SQVTM, CDR2 ANQGSEA. As DNA, the CDR3 is TGCAACCCTTCCGGGACTAGCGGGAGGGGGTCCTACAATGAGCAGTTCTTC. Translating it yields CNPSGTSGRGSYNEQFF.

Comments on this clone: At one end, the junction sequence differs from germline, possibly due to a read error. The chain has TRBV19 and TRBJ1-2, with D perhaps matching TRBD1 (5 bases). The CDR3 totals 14 residues. Germline V gene sequence: CDR1 LNHDA, CDR2 SQIVND (reference sequence). The CDR3 spells CASSTTADAYDYTF. The CDR3 DNA follows: TGTGCCAGTAGCACGACAGCCGACGCCTATGACTACACCTTC.

The chain joins TRBV30 to TRBJ1-4, with D possibly matching TRBD1 (5 bases). The length of the CDR3 is 15 residues. Germline loops: CDR1 GTSNPN, CDR2 SVGIG (reference sequence). The V and J ends lost 0 bases and 0 bases respectively, with 8 bases between them. The CDR3 region is CAWSVSGATNEKLFF. The CDR3 DNA reads as TGTGCCTGGAGTGTCTCGGGGGCAACTAATGAAAAACTGTTTTTT.

The genes are TRBV27 and TRBJ2-1; TRBD1 aligns across 9 bases. Germline lookup yields CDR1 MNHEY and CDR2 SMNVEV (reference sequence). The ends lost 10 bases at V and 7 bases at J; junction bases unmatched: 8. CDR3 length: 13 residues. In DNA form, the CDR3 reads TGTGCCACCAAACAGGGGGCGCATAATGAGCAGTTCTTC. Amino acids: CATKQGAHNEQFF.

This clone was found once. The V and J genes are TRBV18 and TRBJ2-7; 7 bases align to TRBD1. Germline CDR1 and CDR2: KGHSH and LQKENI. The CDR3 length is 14 residues. With V trimmed by 6 bases and J by 3 bases, 8 bases remained unmatched. CDR3 sequence reads: CASSLETGNYEQYF. The CDR3 bases are TGTGCCAGCTCTCTCGAGACAGGGAACTACGAGCAGTACTTC.

DNA for the CDR3: TGTGCCAGCAGCCAAGGGGCCAGGGAAGAGACCCAGTACTTC. The encoded protein is CASSQGAREETQYF. This chain uses TRBV14 with TRBJ2-5, with a weak D call TRBD1 (5 bases). Germline V gene data show CDR1 as SGHDN and CDR2 as FVKESK. The CDR3 totals 14 residues. The V end was cut by 1 base, the J end by 3 bases, with 9 bases between.

The chain recombines TRBV19 with TRBJ1-5; no reliable D call. Trimming cost V 5 bases and J 4 bases, with 15 bases left between them. Germline V lookup: CDR1 LNHDA, CDR2 SQIVND (reference sequence). The CDR3 is 15 residues long. The CDR3 sequence is CASSSIPVNNQPQHF. The CDR3 bases are TGTGCCAGTAGTTCCATTCCGGTTAATAATCAGCCCCAGCATTTT.

The chain combines TRBV19 with TRBJ1-1; the D is unclear. With 1 base removed from V and 1 base from J, the gap between germline ends came to 7 bases. The CDR3 covers 14 residues. Per the germline V gene, CDR1 is LNHDA and CDR2 is SQIVND (reference sequence). The DNA of the CDR3 is TGTGCCAGTAGTATAGGGCGGCAGAACACTGAAGCTTTCTTT. Protein product: CASSIGRQNTEAFF.

In its sample, this clone was seen once. The genes are TRBV7-9 and TRBJ2-7; perhaps TRBD1 as D (7 bases). Deletions cut 5 bases from V and 5 bases from J, with 16 bases between. Germline-derived CDR1 and CDR2 are SEHNR and FQNEAQ (reference sequence). CDR3 size: 14 residues. CDR3 in DNA: TGTGCCAGCAGCCCTAGTGGAGGGGGCGACGAGCAGTACTTC. Its translation is CASSPSGGGDEQYF. The full variable domain, completed using reference TRBV7-9 and TRBJ2-7, is DTGVSQNPRHKITKRGQNVTFRCDPISEHNRLYWYRQTLGQGPEFLTYFQNEAQLEKSRLLSDRFSAERPKGSFSTLEIQRTEQGDSAMYLCASSPSGGGDEQYFGPGTRLTVT.

For this clone: At one end, the junction sequence differs from germline, possibly due to a read error. The chain joins TRBV5-5 to TRBJ2-7; 11 positions match TRBD2. CDR1 SGHKS and CDR2 YYEKEE come from the germline V gene (reference sequence). The CDR3 sequence is 18 residues long. The CDR3 nucleotides are TGTGCCAGCAGCTTGTTAGCGGGGGGGCCAAAATCTTCCTCCGAGCAGTACTTC. This encodes CASSLLAGGPKSSSEQYF.

This chain links TRBV9 with TRBJ2-3, with TRBD2 matching 7 bases. Germline V gives CDR1 SGDLS, CDR2 YYNGEE. The CDR3 extends over 16 amino acids. Trimming took 2 bases from V and 0 from J; bases not matched to a gene: 6. This chain's CDR3 is CASSVASGSSTDTQYF. CDR3 DNA sequence: TGTGCCAGCAGCGTCGCTAGCGGCTCTAGCACAGATACGCAGTATTTT.

This chain joins TRBV30 and TRBJ1-5; D is unresolved. Germline V gene data show CDR1 as GTSNPN and CDR2 as SVGIG (reference sequence). The V gene lost 2 bases and the J gene lost 0 bases, with 8 bases spanning the gap. This CDR3 has 14 amino acids. CDR3 nucleotides: TGTGCCTGGAGTAAGGGAGTTAGCAATCAGCCCCAGCATTTT. Translating it yields CAWSKGVSNQPQHF.

The V call is TRBV5-1, the J call TRBJ2-5; 8 bases match TRBD1. J lost 4 bases, V lost 0 bases, and 8 bases had no gene match. Germline loops: CDR1 SGHRS, CDR2 YFSETQ. The CDR3 is made up of 16 amino acids. The DNA for the CDR3 is TGCGCCAGCAGCTTGGCCACACAGGGGGTAGGAGAGACCCAGTACTTC. It is translated as CASSLATQGVGETQYF. The whole variable domain, remainder taken from reference TRBV5-1 and TRBJ2-5, is KAGVTQTPRYLIKTRGQQVTLSCSPISGHRSVSWYQQTPGQGLQFLFEYFSETQRNKGNFPGRFSGRQFSNSRSEMNVSTLELGDSALYLCASSLATQGVGETQYFGPGTRLLVL.

V usage is TRBV30 and J usage is TRBJ1-2; TRBD1 matches at 8 bases. V gave up 5 bases and J gave up 7 bases; unmatched junction bases: 9. The germline gives CDR1 GTSNPN, CDR2 SVGIG (reference sequence). CDR3 length: 13 amino acids. CDR3 DNA sequence: TGTGCCTGGGGACCCAACAGGGGGAGTGGCTACACCTTC. Amino acid sequence: CAWGPNRGSGYTF.

The rearrangement joins TRBV11-2 to TRBJ2-7; D is perhaps TRBD2 (6 bases). The CDR3 sequence is 13 residues long. Trimming took off 1 base at V and 6 bases at J, with 10 bases between the two ends. Germline-derived CDR1 and CDR2 are SGHAT and FQNNGV. The CDR3, as DNA: TGTGCCAGCAGCTTAGTGTCTAGCGCCGAGCAGTACTTC. Residues: CASSLVSSAEQYF.

This chain joins TRBV4-1 and TRBJ1-5; weak D call: TRBD1 (5 bases). This CDR3 is 17 amino acids long. Germline lookup yields CDR1 MGHRA and CDR2 YSYEKL. The V and J ends lost 1 base and 3 bases respectively, with 16 bases between them. This CDR3 is CASSQVPGFRDNQPQHF. The CDR3 nucleotides are TGCGCCAGCAGCCAAGTTCCAGGGTTTAGAGACAATCAGCCCCAGCATTTT.

J is TRBJ2-1 and V is TRBV5-6, with 10 nucleotides matching TRBD1. V lost 3 bases to trimming and J lost 0 bases; unmatched junction nucleotides: 6. The CDR3 sequence is 17 residues long. Germline CDR1 reads SGHDT; CDR2 reads YYEEEE. This CDR3 is CASSSGQGVSSYNEQFF. The CDR3 DNA reads as TGTGCCAGCAGCTCTGGACAGGGGGTGAGCTCCTACAATGAGCAGTTCTTC.

The chain links TRBV10-3 to TRBJ1-2; D is uncertain. Germline-derived CDR1 and CDR2 are ENHRY and SYGVKD. This CDR3 is 13 amino acids long. Trimming took off 0 bases at V and 9 bases at J, with 11 bases between the two ends. The CDR3 DNA follows: TGTGCCATCAGTGAGTCTAGAGGGCAGAGCTACACCTTC. Translation gives CAISESRGQSYTF.

This chain connects TRBV30 to TRBJ2-2; TRBD2 might be the D (6 bases). CDR3 length: 15 amino acids. With 3 bases removed from V and 4 bases from J, the gap between germline ends came to 15 bases. Germline V lookup: CDR1 GTSNPN, CDR2 SVGIG (reference sequence). The chain's CDR3 is CAWRPAPSVTGELFF. The CDR3 region has the DNA TGTGCCTGGAGGCCGGCCCCTAGCGTCACCGGGGAGCTGTTTTTT.

J is TRBJ2-7 and V is TRBV29-1, with D possibly TRBD1 on 6 matching bases. V was pared by 6 bases and J by 4 bases, with 13 bases between. Germline CDR1 reads SQVTM; CDR2 reads ANQGSEA. This CDR3 comprises 12 residues. The CDR3 bases are TGCAGCGTCTGGACAGAGGGGTACGAGCAGTACTTC. Translated: CSVWTEGYEQYF.

This chain uses TRBV9 with TRBJ2-7, with TRBD2 matching over 8 bases. Germline V lookup: CDR1 SGDLS, CDR2 YYNGEE. Trimming removed 0 bases from V and 6 bases from J; junction bases left unmatched: 5. The CDR3 runs to 14 residues. CDR3 sequence reads: CASSVVPGTSEQYF. The CDR3 DNA follows: TGTGCCAGCAGCGTAGTCCCCGGGACTAGCGAGCAGTACTTC.

Only one count was recorded for this clone. This chain joins TRBV29-1 and TRBJ2-7; 9 nucleotides agree with TRBD1. Per the germline V gene, CDR1 is SQVTM and CDR2 is ANQGSEA. The V and J ends lost 3 bases and 7 bases, in that order; junction bases with no gene match: 7. This CDR3 spans 13 amino acids. The CDR3 region has the DNA TGCAGCGTTGACAGGACAGGGGTTGGAGAGCAGTACTTC. Translation gives CSVDRTGVGEQYF.

The V gene is TRBV5-4, the J gene TRBJ2-6; D remains unclear. The CDR3 extends over 15 amino acids. Germline assignment: CDR1 SGHNT and CDR2 YYREEE (reference sequence). Trimming stripped 0 bases from V and 3 bases from J, with 7 bases between. In DNA form, the CDR3 reads TGTGCCAGCAGCTTGGGAGTGAATGGGGCCAACGTCCTGACTTTC. It yields the protein CASSLGVNGANVLTF.

V gene TRBV19 combines with J gene TRBJ1-3; 7 bases are shared with TRBD1. This CDR3 contains 15 residues. Trimming took 4 bases from V and 3 from J; bases not matched to a gene: 6. The germline gives CDR1 LNHDA, CDR2 SQIVND (reference sequence). CDR3 sequence reads: CASSTNRGGGNTIYF. The CDR3 DNA is TGTGCCAGTAGTACCAACAGGGGAGGTGGAAACACCATATATTTT. Filled out from reference TRBV19 and TRBJ1-3, the complete variable domain reads DGGITQSPKYLFRKEGQNVTLSCEQNLNHDAMYWYRQDPGQGLRLIYYSQIVNDFQKGDIAEGYSVSREKKESFPLTVTSAQKNPTAFYLCASSTNRGGGNTIYFGEGSWLTVV.

This clone appeared a single time. The V and J genes are TRBV29-1 and TRBJ2-7; 7 nucleotides match TRBD1. The germline gives CDR1 SQVTM, CDR2 ANQGSEA. The CDR3 length is 14 residues. V lost 5 bases to trimming and J lost 0 bases; unmatched junction nucleotides: 7. CDR3 sequence reads: CSVRGQLGSYEQYF. For the CDR3, the DNA is TGCAGCGTTCGGGGACAGCTTGGCTCCTACGAGCAGTACTTC.

This clone occurred a few times. The chain uses TRBV5-4 and TRBJ2-7, with TRBD1 as a possible D gene (5 bases). V lost 1 base and J lost 2, with 13 bases in between. The CDR3 sequence is 15 residues long. Germline values: CDR1 SGHNT, CDR2 YYREEE (reference sequence). The CDR3 sequence is CASSLNQGLAYEQYF. The DNA for the CDR3 is TGTGCCAGCAGCTTGAACCAGGGCTTAGCCTACGAGCAGTACTTC.

This clone was seen a handful of times. J is TRBJ2-6 and V is TRBV6-5; D unresolved. CDR1 MNHEY and CDR2 SVGAGI come from the germline V gene. The V end lost 4 bases, the J end lost 9 bases, and 4 bases lay between the germline ends. CDR3 length: 11 residues. CDR3 residues: CASSSNNVLTF. CDR3 coding DNA: TGTGCCAGCAGTTCCAACAACGTCCTGACTTTC.